The sequence of this T cell receptor (beta chain) was determined in a study of T cells after yellow fever vaccination. Study-wide points: Repertoires obtained by FACS sorting could include abundant clonotypes that entered as contaminants from the bulk population. Reappearance after the booster was observed for most primary-vaccination clones (roughly 97% CD4, just over 85% CD8).

The CDR3 length is 17 residues. Trimming took off 1 base at V and 1 base at J, with 13 bases between the two ends. The germline CDR1 and CDR2 sequences are MDHEN and SYDVKM. Production of TCR cDNA was by 5'RACE template switching, which also added a universal primer site and UMIs. TCRdb called the 5' RACE reads again in MiXCR, with one record for every CDR3 protein. The sample has roughly 340,000 distinct CDR3 sequences, about 9.5% seen once. This clonotype was counted many times. The antigen remains undetermined. The genes are TRBV28 and TRBJ2-2, with D hard to call. The clonotype comes from a young man who received the YFV17D yellow fever vaccine. The sequencing here drew on PBMCs, taken on the day of the first yellow fever vaccination. The CDR3 loop reads CASSLSVGQRNTGELFF. As DNA, the CDR3 is TGTGCCAGCAGTTTATCGGTCGGGCAGAGGAACACCGGGGAGCTGTTTTTT.